One sample yielded the 26 T cell receptor beta chains listed below, sequenced in a study of blood T cell repertoires in COVID-19. The method was immunoSEQ multiplex PCR; TCRdb's version includes in-frame clones alone and lacks a portion of them. Among roughly 15,000 clones, roughly four fifths were seen once, and the ten largest hold roughly a fifth. Sequenced material: peripheral blood. The receptors were gathered from an older man with active COVID-19.

The CDR3 region is CATSRPGIDGYTF. The CDR3 region has the DNA TGTGCCACCAGCAGACCGGGGATTGATGGCTACACCTTC. The chain couples TRBV15 to TRBJ1-2; no clear D gene. Germline V gene sequence: CDR1 LNHNV, CDR2 YYDKDF (reference sequence). V lost 2 bases to trimming and J lost 6 bases, with 10 bases between them. The CDR3 spans 13 residues.

The chain combines TRBV6-9 with TRBJ1-2; 8 bases are a match to TRBD1. J gave up 6 bases and V 9 bases, and 18 bases lay outside the gene matches. The germline V gene encodes CDR1 MNHGY and CDR2 SVAAGI. The CDR3 covers 16 residues. CDR3 loop: CARHPRGQGKSNGYTF. The CDR3 DNA is TGTGCCAGACATCCGAGAGGACAGGGAAAGTCTAATGGCTACACCTTC.

V gene TRBV7-3 combines with J gene TRBJ2-3; 10 positions match TRBD2. V dropped 8 bases and J dropped 1; count of bases not matched to a gene: 0. Germline CDR1 is SGHTA and CDR2 is FQGTGA. The CDR3 is made up of 13 amino acids. For the CDR3, the DNA is TGTGCCAGCGGGACTAGCGGCACAGATACGCAGTATTTT. Its translation is CASGTSGTDTQYF. Looking up the rest from reference TRBV7-3 and TRBJ2-3 gives the full variable domain: GAGVSQTPSNKVTEKGKYVELRCDPISGHTALYWYRQSLGQGPEFLIYFQGTGAADDSGLPNDRFFAVRPEGSVSTLKIQRTERGDSAVYLCASGTSGTDTQYFGPGTRLTVL.

V gene TRBV7-2 combines with J gene TRBJ2-5, with D unresolved. Trimming stripped 0 bases from V and 12 bases from J, with 11 bases between. The CDR3 has 12 amino acids. Germline V gene sequence: CDR1 SGHTA, CDR2 FQGNSA. The CDR3: CASSLARSGKYF. CDR3 bases: TGTGCCAGCAGCTTAGCTCGGTCAGGCAAGTACTTC.

The chain links TRBV6-5 to TRBJ2-2; D is perhaps TRBD2 (5 bases). CDR1 MNHEY and CDR2 SVGAGI come from the germline V gene. The CDR3 is 14 amino acids. V dropped 8 bases and J dropped 5 bases, with 15 bases sitting between them. CDR3: CASQREWGTGELFF. The CDR3 coding sequence is TGTGCCAGCCAAAGGGAGTGGGGAACCGGGGAGCTGTTTTTT.

V and J are TRBV24-1 and TRBJ2-1; maybe TRBD1 (6 bases). The V end was cut by 4 bases, the J end by 0 bases, with 12 bases between. Germline V gene sequence: CDR1 KGHDR, CDR2 SFDVKD. This CDR3 spans 16 amino acids. DNA of the CDR3: TGTGCCACCAGTGACCCCCGGGACAACTCCTACAATGAGCAGTTCTTC. As protein: CATSDPRDNSYNEQFF.

The chain joins TRBV12-5 to TRBJ2-7, with 7 bases lining up with TRBD2. The V gene end was trimmed by 1 base and the J gene end by 7 bases; junction bases not matched to a gene: 10. CDR1 is LGHNT, CDR2 FRNRAP, per germline. This CDR3 has 15 amino acids. The CDR3 nucleotides are TGTGCTAGTGGTTTGGGCCAAACGGCGGGAGATGAGCAGTACTTC. Amino acid sequence: CASGLGQTAGDEQYF.

The rearrangement uses TRBV24-1 and TRBJ2-1; 8 bases agree with TRBD1. The CDR3 totals 16 residues. Losses at the gene ends were 1 base for V and 7 bases for J; bases not matched to a gene: 8. Germline assignment: CDR1 KGHDR and CDR2 SFDVKD. In DNA form, the CDR3 reads TGTGCCACCAGTGATTTTGTAAGTAACAGGGGGAATGAGCAGTTCTTC. It specifies CATSDFVSNRGNEQFF.

The chain has TRBV25-1 and TRBJ2-2, with D tentatively TRBD1 (5 bases). V was clipped by 8 bases and J by 2 bases, with 12 bases between them. Germline V gene lookup returns CDR1 MGHDK and CDR2 SYGVNS. The CDR3 has 14 residues. CDR3 sequence: CASSLQGNTGELFF. Here the CDR3 DNA reads TGTGCCAGCTCTCTCCAGGGAAACACCGGGGAGCTGTTTTTT.

The chain recombines TRBV5-5 with TRBJ2-6, with D uncertain. This CDR3 region has 17 residues. With 4 bases removed from V and 0 bases from J, the gap between germline ends came to 14 bases. The germline CDR1 and CDR2 sequences are SGHKS and YYEKEE (reference sequence). The CDR3 DNA sequence: TGTGCCAGCAGCCAGCAGGTGTTAAGCTCTGGGGCCAACGTCCTGACTTTC. Translation gives CASSQQVLSSGANVLTF.

The J gene is TRBJ2-6, the V gene TRBV27; 9 bases align to TRBD1. V lost 2 bases to trimming and J lost 4 bases; unmatched junction nucleotides: 6. Germline V CDR1 and CDR2: MNHEY, SMNVEV (reference sequence). The CDR3 spans 17 residues. The CDR3, as DNA: TGTGCCAGCAGTTTAGGGGGACAGGGCTCAGGGGCCAACGTCCTGACTTTC. Amino acid sequence: CASSLGGQGSGANVLTF. Based on the CDR3 plus reference TRBV27 and TRBJ2-6, the full variable domain is EAQVTQNPRYLITVTGKKLTVTCSQNMNHEYMSWYRQDPGLGLRQIYYSMNVEVTDKGDVPEGYKVSRKEKRNFPLILESPSPNQTSLYFCASSLGGQGSGANVLTFGAGSRLTVL.

The chain has TRBV7-9 and TRBJ2-5; 7 nucleotides match TRBD2. The CDR3 consists of 14 residues. CDR1 is SEHNR, CDR2 FQNEAQ, per germline (reference sequence). Germline trimming cut 2 bases from V and 1 base from J; bases unmatched to any gene: 1. The CDR3 coding sequence is TGTGCCAGCAGCTTAACGGGGGGCCAAGAGACCCAGTACTTC. Translating gives CASSLTGGQETQYF. Combining the CDR3 with reference TRBV7-9 and TRBJ2-5 gives the whole variable domain DTGVSQNPRHKITKRGQNVTFRCDPISEHNRLYWYRQTLGQGPEFLTYFQNEAQLEKSRLLSDRFSAERPKGSFSTLEIQRTEQGDSAMYLCASSLTGGQETQYFGPGTRLLVL.

This clone was detected a few times. The chain carries TRBV7-8 and TRBJ2-7; TRBD2 matches at 11 bases. Germline-derived CDR1 and CDR2 are SGHVS and FQNEAQ. V shed 2 bases and J 4 bases; nucleotides not matched to a gene: 13. The CDR3 extends over 18 amino acids. The CDR3 DNA reads as TGTGCCAGCAGCTTAAAGCCCCTACTAGCGGGAGCTAAGTACGAGCAGTACTTC. Its translation is CASSLKPLLAGAKYEQYF.

V is TRBV5-1 and J is TRBJ1-3; unclear D gene. Germline V gene lookup returns CDR1 SGHRS and CDR2 YFSETQ. CDR3 size: 14 residues. Deletions cut 0 bases from V and 0 bases from J, with 4 bases between. CDR3 bases: TGCGCCAGCAGCTTGGGTTACTCTGGAAACACCATATATTTT. It is translated as CASSLGYSGNTIYF.

This chain links TRBV29-1 with TRBJ2-7; TRBD2 agrees at 10 bases. The CDR3 is made up of 15 amino acids. The germline gives CDR1 SQVTM, CDR2 ANQGSEA. The trim removed 0 bases at V and 4 bases at J, leaving 6 bases unmatched. The CDR3 nucleotides read TGCAGCGTTGAAGATCGACTAGCGGGCCAGTACGAGCAGTACTTC. Its protein is CSVEDRLAGQYEQYF.

The rearrangement joins TRBV27 to TRBJ2-2; 13 nucleotides align to TRBD2. Germline loops: CDR1 MNHEY, CDR2 SMNVEV (reference sequence). After removal of 6 bases from V and 1 base from J, the junction contained 5 bases not matched to a gene. This CDR3 has 17 residues. The CDR3 region has the DNA TGTGCCAGCAGACGGACTAGCGGGAGCCTGAACACCGGGGAGCTGTTTTTT. Translated: CASRRTSGSLNTGELFF.

The rearrangement uses TRBV5-6 and TRBJ2-5; 9 positions agree with TRBD1. This CDR3 comprises 16 residues. V lost 7 bases to trimming and J lost 2 bases; unmatched junction nucleotides: 12. CDR1 is SGHDT, CDR2 YYEEEE, per germline. The CDR3 coding sequence is TGTGCCAGCCGGGACAGGGTTTCGGGTTGGCAAGAGACCCAGTACTTC. Protein sequence: CASRDRVSGWQETQYF.

The V gene is TRBV9, the J gene TRBJ2-1; 9 bases align to TRBD2. Trimming took 0 bases from V and 4 from J; bases not matched to a gene: 2. Per the germline V gene, CDR1 is SGDLS and CDR2 is YYNGEE. The CDR3 is 15 amino acids. The CDR3 sequence: CASSVELAGYNEQFF. The CDR3 DNA reads TGTGCCAGCAGCGTAGAACTAGCGGGTTACAATGAGCAGTTCTTC.

This rearrangement joins TRBV6-2 or TRBV6-3 to TRBJ2-5; TRBD2 aligns across 8 bases. Germline V lookup: CDR1 MNHEY, CDR2 SVGEGT. Losses at the gene ends were 5 bases for V and 4 bases for J; bases not matched to a gene: 9. CDR3 length: 15 amino acids. In DNA, the CDR3 is TGTGCCAGCAGTCTTCTAGCGGGCGCTGGAGAGACCCAGTACTTC. Its translation: CASSLLAGAGETQYF.

The sample holds one count of this clone. This rearrangement joins TRBV3-1 (or the pseudogene TRBV3-2) to TRBJ2-5; 7 bases align to TRBD2. The CDR3 spans 16 residues. The ends lost 1 base at V and 5 bases at J; junction bases unmatched: 10. Looked up from germline, CDR1 is LGHDT and CDR2 is YNNKEL (reference sequence). CDR3 region: CASSQGEGSLLETQYF. CDR3 DNA sequence: TGTGCCAGCAGCCAAGGGGAGGGGTCCCTTTTGGAGACCCAGTACTTC.

This clone was found a few times. The chain joins TRBV19 to TRBJ1-2, with 7 bases fitting TRBD1. This CDR3 contains 13 residues. Per germline, CDR1 LNHDA and CDR2 SQIVND (reference sequence). Trimming took 10 bases from V and 8 from J; bases not matched to a gene: 13. The CDR3 coding sequence is TGTGCCACCAGAGGACAGGCGGCGGGGGGCTACACCTTC. This codes for CATRGQAAGGYTF.

The CDR3 DNA reads TGTGCCAGCAGCCCGGGGGGGGCCCTCTCCTACGAGCAGTACTTC. Translation gives CASSPGGALSYEQYF. The V and J genes are TRBV28 and TRBJ2-7; 8 positions match TRBD2. The V and J ends lost 6 bases and 0 bases, in that order; junction bases with no gene match: 7. CDR1 and CDR2 (germline): MDHEN, SYDVKM. The CDR3 is 15 residues long. The entire variable domain, with the rest obtained from reference TRBV28 and TRBJ2-7, is as follows: DVKVTQSSRYLVKRTGEKVFLECVQDMDHENMFWYRQDPGLGLRLIYFSYDVKMKEKGDIPEGYSVSREKKERFSLILESASTNQTSMYLCASSPGGALSYEQYFGPGTRLTVT.

This chain links TRBV29-1 with TRBJ1-2, with D possibly matching TRBD1 (6 bases). V was shortened by 6 bases and J by 2 bases, with 10 bases between the two germline ends. This CDR3 region has 12 residues. Per germline, CDR1 SQVTM and CDR2 ANQGSEA. The chain's CDR3 is CSVTGINYGYTF. The CDR3 DNA reads as TGCAGCGTAACAGGGATCAACTATGGCTACACCTTC.

The V gene is TRBV4-3, the J gene TRBJ2-2, with 8 bases matching TRBD2. Germline-derived CDR1 and CDR2 are LGHNA and YSLEER. This CDR3 has 18 residues. The ends lost 0 bases at V and 3 bases at J; junction bases unmatched: 9. The CDR3 is CASSQDKGGRRYTGELFF. In DNA, the CDR3 is TGCGCCAGCAGCCAAGATAAGGGCGGGAGGCGGTACACCGGGGAGCTGTTTTTT.

The rearrangement links TRBV11-2 to TRBJ2-4; 7 bases line up with TRBD2. Germline lookup yields CDR1 SGHAT and CDR2 FQNNGV. Trimming at V came to 3 bases and at J to 2 bases, leaving 7 bases not matched to a gene. CDR3 size: 16 residues. The CDR3 bases are TGTGCCAGCAGCTTCGCGGGAGTTCAGTCCAAAAACATTCAGTACTTC. Its translation: CASSFAGVQSKNIQYF.

V and J are TRBV28 and TRBJ2-7; no definite D call. Germline assignment: CDR1 MDHEN and CDR2 SYDVKM. V was pared by 1 base and J by 3 bases, with 16 bases between. This CDR3 comprises 16 residues. Written as DNA, the CDR3 is TGTGCCAGCAGTTTATTGTCTTTGGCCAGAAACTACGAGCAGTACTTC. This gives the protein CASSLLSLARNYEQYF.